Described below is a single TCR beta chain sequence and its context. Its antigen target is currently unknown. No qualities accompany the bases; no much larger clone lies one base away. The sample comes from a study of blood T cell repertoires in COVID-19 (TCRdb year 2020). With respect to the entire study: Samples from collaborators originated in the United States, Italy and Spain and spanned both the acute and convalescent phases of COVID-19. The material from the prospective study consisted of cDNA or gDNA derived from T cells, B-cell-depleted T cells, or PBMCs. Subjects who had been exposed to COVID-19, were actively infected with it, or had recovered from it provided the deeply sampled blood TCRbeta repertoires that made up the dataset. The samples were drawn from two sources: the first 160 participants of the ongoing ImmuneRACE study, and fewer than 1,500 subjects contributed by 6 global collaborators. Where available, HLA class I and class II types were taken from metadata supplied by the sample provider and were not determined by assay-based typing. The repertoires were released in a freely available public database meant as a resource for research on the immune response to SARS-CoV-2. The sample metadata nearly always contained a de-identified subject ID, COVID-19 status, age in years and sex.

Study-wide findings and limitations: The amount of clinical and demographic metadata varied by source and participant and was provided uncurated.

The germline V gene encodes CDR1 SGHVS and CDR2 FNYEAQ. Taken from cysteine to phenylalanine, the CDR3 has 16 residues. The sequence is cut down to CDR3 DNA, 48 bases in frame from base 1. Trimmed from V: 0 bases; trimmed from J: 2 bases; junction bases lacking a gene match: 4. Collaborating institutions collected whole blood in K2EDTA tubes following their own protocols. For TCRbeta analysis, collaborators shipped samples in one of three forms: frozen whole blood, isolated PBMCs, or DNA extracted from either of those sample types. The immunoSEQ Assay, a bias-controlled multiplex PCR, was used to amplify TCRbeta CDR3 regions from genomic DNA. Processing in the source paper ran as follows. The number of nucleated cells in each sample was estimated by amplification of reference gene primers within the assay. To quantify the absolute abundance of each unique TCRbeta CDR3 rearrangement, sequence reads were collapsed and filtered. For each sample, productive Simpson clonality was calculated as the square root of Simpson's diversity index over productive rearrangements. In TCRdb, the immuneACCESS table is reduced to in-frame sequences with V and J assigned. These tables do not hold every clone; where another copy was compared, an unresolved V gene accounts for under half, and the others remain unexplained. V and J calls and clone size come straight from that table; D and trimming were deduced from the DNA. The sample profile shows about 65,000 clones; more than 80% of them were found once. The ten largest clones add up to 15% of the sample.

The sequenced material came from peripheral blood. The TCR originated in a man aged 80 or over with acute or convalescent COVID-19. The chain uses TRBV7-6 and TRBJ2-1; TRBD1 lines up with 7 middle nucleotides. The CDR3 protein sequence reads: CASSLAPGGTYNEQFF. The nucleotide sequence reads TGTGCCAGCAGCTTAGCGCCAGGGGGAACCTACAATGAGCAGTTCTTC.